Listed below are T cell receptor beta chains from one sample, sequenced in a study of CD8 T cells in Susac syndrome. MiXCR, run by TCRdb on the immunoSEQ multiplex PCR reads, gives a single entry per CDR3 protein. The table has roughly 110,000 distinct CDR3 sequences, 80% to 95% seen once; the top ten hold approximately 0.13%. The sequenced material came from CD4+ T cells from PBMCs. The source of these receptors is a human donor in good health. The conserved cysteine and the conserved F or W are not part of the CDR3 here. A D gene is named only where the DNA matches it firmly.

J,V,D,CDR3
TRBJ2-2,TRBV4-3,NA,ASSQVRVTGELF
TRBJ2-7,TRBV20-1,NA,SAPDWGEQY
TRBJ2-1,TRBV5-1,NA,ASSLEGGLGNEQF
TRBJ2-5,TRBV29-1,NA,SIGEFRLETQY
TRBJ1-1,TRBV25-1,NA,ASSEWGQITEAF
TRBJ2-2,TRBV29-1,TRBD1,SVARDSAVGELF
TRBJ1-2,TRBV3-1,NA,ASSRDYGYT
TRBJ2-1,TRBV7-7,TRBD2,ASSSQGGPFDEQF
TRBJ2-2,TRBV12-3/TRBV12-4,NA,ASRASLGGGELF
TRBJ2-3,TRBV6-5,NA,ASSERQRGTDTQY
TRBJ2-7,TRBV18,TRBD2,ASSPGAGTTYEQY
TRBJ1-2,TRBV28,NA,ASRGAGYT
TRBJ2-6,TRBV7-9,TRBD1,ASPPTGGSGANVLT
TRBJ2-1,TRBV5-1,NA,ASSFMDRNNEQF
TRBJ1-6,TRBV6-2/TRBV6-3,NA,ATDGVLLEGNNSPLH
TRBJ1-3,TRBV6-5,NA,ASREFVSGNTIY
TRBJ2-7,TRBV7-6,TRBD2,ASSLAVTSGSSYEQY
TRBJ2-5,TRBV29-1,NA,SVQTGETQY
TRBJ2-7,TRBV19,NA,ASSISGRSYEQY
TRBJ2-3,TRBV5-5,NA,ASSLTRRSTDTQY
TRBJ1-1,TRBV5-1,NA,ASSLNPGNTEAF
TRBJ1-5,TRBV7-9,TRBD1,ASGTGDEPQH
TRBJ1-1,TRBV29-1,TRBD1,SITLTGGLRDTEAF
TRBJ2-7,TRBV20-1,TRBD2,SARPLSGGFGEQY
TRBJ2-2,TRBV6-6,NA,ATSLRENTGELF
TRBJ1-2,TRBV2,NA,ASSARYGYT
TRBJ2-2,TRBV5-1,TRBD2,ASSSSLAGVIGELF
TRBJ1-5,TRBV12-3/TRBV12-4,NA,ASTRTGGNQPQH
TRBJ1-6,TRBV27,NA,ASSLSAGFQSPLH
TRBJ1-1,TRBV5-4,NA,ASSEGQDTEAF
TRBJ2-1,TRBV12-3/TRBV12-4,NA,ASSLGQASNEQF
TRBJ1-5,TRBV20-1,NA,SVVRGSNQPQH
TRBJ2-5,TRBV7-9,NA,ASSPRAPPGETQY
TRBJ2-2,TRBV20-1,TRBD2,SARDPSGSNAGELF
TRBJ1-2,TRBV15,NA,ATSSAPGRYGYT
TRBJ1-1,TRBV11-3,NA,ASSLKLNTEAF
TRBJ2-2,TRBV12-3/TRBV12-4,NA,ANRDKDTGELF
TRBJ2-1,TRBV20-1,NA,SAENYYNEQF
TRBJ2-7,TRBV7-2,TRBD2,ASSAFGLAEAYEQY
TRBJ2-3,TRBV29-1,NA,SAGRGGTDTQY
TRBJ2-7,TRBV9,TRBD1,ASSVTGEKGDEQY
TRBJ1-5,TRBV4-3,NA,ASSQDREYQPQH
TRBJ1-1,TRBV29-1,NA,SVQGYTEAF
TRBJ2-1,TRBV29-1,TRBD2,SVEGLAKKGFNEQF
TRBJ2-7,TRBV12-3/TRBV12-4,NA,ASSFTRTAQY
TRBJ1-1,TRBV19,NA,ASSLVRTEAF
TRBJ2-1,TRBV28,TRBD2,ASSPGTSVYNEQF
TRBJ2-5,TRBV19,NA,ASSPGAEETQY
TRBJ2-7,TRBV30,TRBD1,AWSRSRGPHYEQY
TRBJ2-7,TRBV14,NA,ASSPPEAPYEQY
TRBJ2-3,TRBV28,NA,ASSLYAATSTDTQY
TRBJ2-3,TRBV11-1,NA,ASSSSSGAGDTQY
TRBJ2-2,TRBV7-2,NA,ASTHRTGELF
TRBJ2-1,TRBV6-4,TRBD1,ASSRRPGQGFNEQF
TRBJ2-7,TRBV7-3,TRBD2,ASSLRSGASYEQY
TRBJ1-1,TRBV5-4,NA,ASSLGGSEPEAF
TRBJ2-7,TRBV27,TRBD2,ASIPGRGGSYEQY